This T cell receptor beta chain was identified during a study of cytomegalovirus exposure and HLA in healthy donors. Study-wide results and caveats: The study listed 164 cytomegalovirus-associated TCR beta chains. A later analysis found first-cohort TCR clusters tended to co-occur in the 90 to 150 validation repertoires.

TCRdb's table, derived via immunoSEQ multiplex PCR, lists solely in-frame clones and lacks some. Altogether about 200,000 clones are present, 70% to 85% being singletons, with the ten largest covering about an eighth. The study drew the donors from its approximately 110-subject validation cohort, separate from the approximately 700-subject first cohort. As to this clone: Antigen specificity is unknown.

Looked up from germline, CDR1 is SGHAT and CDR2 is FQNNGV. Trimming took 5 bases from V and 7 from J, leaving 15 bases between them. This CDR3 spans 13 amino acids. The source of this sequence is a woman aged 25 to 39 in good health and CMV-seropositive. The J gene is TRBJ2-7, the V gene TRBV11-2; TRBD2 is a possible D gene (5 bases). Sequenced sample: PBMCs. The CDR3 bases are TGTGCCAGCAGCCAGGACCGCCGAGGGGAGCAGTACTTC. This sequence encodes CASSQDRRGEQYF. The full variable domain, rest sourced from reference TRBV11-2 and TRBJ2-7, is EAGVAQSPRYKIIEKRQSVAFWCNPISGHATLYWYQQILGQGPKLLIQFQNNGVVDDSQLPKDRFSAERLKGVDSTLKIQPAKLEDSAVYLCASSQDRRGEQYFGPGTRLTVT.